A selection of T cell receptor beta chains follows, all from one sample in a study of blood T cell repertoires in COVID-19. Produced via immunoSEQ multiplex PCR; TCRdb's table is partial and in-frame only. The table shows under 200,000 clones, with roughly 80% occurring only once. The sample consisted of peripheral blood. The source is an elderly woman with COVID-19, enrolled during active disease. The CDR3 runs from the conserved cysteine through the conserved F or W. A D gene is named only where the DNA matches it firmly. Only part of the rows carry a size: once, few, many, or a class if the clone is expanded.

D gene	V gene	clone size	J gene	CDR3 length	CDR3 DNA	CDR3 protein
TRBD1	TRBV2	NA	TRBJ1-2	15	TGTGCCAGCATAAATAGGACAGGAGGGGGCTATGGCTACACCTTC	CASINRTGGGYGYTF
TRBD1	TRBV6-5	NA	TRBJ2-7	14	TGTGCCAGCAGTTACTCCGGGACAGCTTACGAGCAGTACTTC	CASSYSGTAYEQYF
TRBD2	TRBV5-1	NA	TRBJ2-7	13	TGCGCCAGCAGCCCGACTAGCTTGGGGGAGCAGTACTTC	CASSPTSLGEQYF
NA	TRBV18	once	TRBJ1-2	14	TGTGCCAGCTCACCGGTATGGGGGGATGATGGCTACACCTTC	CASSPVWGDDGYTF
TRBD2	TRBV9	NA	TRBJ2-3	16	TGTGCCAGCAGCGTAGGGGGCGGGAGCGGTAGAGATACGCAGTATTTT	CASSVGGGSGRDTQYF
NA	TRBV7-9	NA	TRBJ1-2	14	TGTGCCAGCAGCCCTGACCCCGGAGTCTATGGCTACACCTTC	CASSPDPGVYGYTF
NA	TRBV3-1/TRBV3-2	once	TRBJ1-1	14	TGTGCCAGCAGCCAAGTCTCCGGGAACACTGAAGCTTTCTTT	CASSQVSGNTEAFF
NA	TRBV5-1	NA	TRBJ1-4	13	TGCGCCAGCAGCTTGGGGGGCAGTGAAAAACTGTTTTTT	CASSLGGSEKLFF
TRBD2	TRBV5-1	once	TRBJ2-7	14	TGCGCCAGCAGCCTTTGGGGACTAACCTCCGAGCAGTACTTC	CASSLWGLTSEQYF
NA	TRBV4-1	NA	TRBJ1-1	15	TGCGCCAGCAGCCTCAGAGGGACTGGTAACACTGAAGCTTTCTTT	CASSLRGTGNTEAFF
NA	TRBV6-6	NA	TRBJ1-3	14	TGTGCCAGCAGCAAAACCAGCTCTGGAAACACCATATATTTT	CASSKTSSGNTIYF
NA	TRBV18	NA	TRBJ1-6	14	TGTGCCAGCTCACCGGACAGTAATGGCTCACCCCTCCACTTT	CASSPDSNGSPLHF
NA	TRBV19	NA	TRBJ1-6	15	TGTGCCAGTAGTATGGAGAACACCTATAATTCACCCCTCCACTTT	CASSMENTYNSPLHF
TRBD1	TRBV6-5	NA	TRBJ1-6	14	TGTGCCAGCAGAACAGACAGGGGAGGGTCACCCCTCCACTTT	CASRTDRGGSPLHF
NA	TRBV7-9	NA	TRBJ1-4	14	TGTGCCAGCATCCGCGACGGGACTAATGAAAAACTGTTTTTT	CASIRDGTNEKLFF
TRBD1	TRBV3-1/TRBV3-2	NA	TRBJ2-2	15	TGTGCCAGCAGGCGACAGGGAACGGGCACCGGGGAGCTGTTTTTT	CASRRQGTGTGELFF
NA	TRBV11-2	NA	TRBJ2-5	12	TGTGCCAGCAGCTTTCCCGGTGGGACCCAGTACTTC	CASSFPGGTQYF
NA	TRBV21-1	few	TRBJ1-2	15	TGTGCCAGCAGCAAAGGGGGCAGGGTGAACTATGGCTACACCTTC	CASSKGGRVNYGYTF
NA	TRBV18	NA	TRBJ2-5	14	TGTGCCAGCTCACCCTCAGGACAGCAAGAGACCCAGTACTTC	CASSPSGQQETQYF
NA	TRBV27	NA	TRBJ1-4	16	TGTGCCAGCAGTGCCCTAACAGGGATGCCTAATGAAAAACTGTTTTTT	CASSALTGMPNEKLFF
NA	TRBV6-1	NA	TRBJ1-5	14	TGTGCCAGCAGTGAAGGGGGGGTCCATCAGCCCCAGCATTTT	CASSEGGVHQPQHF
NA	TRBV5-5	NA	TRBJ1-5	16	TGTGCCAGCAGCCCCTGGGGAGACTATAGCAATCAGCCCCAGCATTTT	CASSPWGDYSNQPQHF
TRBD2	TRBV29-1	NA	TRBJ2-1	16	TGCAGCGTGAATAGCGGGAGGTCCGTTGTTTACAATGAGCAGTTCTTC	CSVNSGRSVVYNEQFF
TRBD1	TRBV2	NA	TRBJ2-5	14	TGTGCCAGCAGCGAGGGACAGGTGGGGGAGACCCAGTACTTC	CASSEGQVGETQYF
TRBD1	TRBV7-8	NA	TRBJ1-5	16	TGTGCCAGCAGCGCCGACGGACAGGTGGGGGTTCAGCCCCAGCATTTT	CASSADGQVGVQPQHF
TRBD1	TRBV3-1/TRBV3-2	NA	TRBJ1-6	15	TGTGCCAGCAGCCTCGGGACACAGGGGGGGACCACCCTCCACTTT	CASSLGTQGGTTLHF
NA	TRBV5-8	NA	TRBJ2-6	13	TGTGCCAGCAGCCCTTGGGGAGTGGACGTCCTGACTTTC	CASSPWGVDVLTF
TRBD2	TRBV5-4	NA	TRBJ2-5	16	TGTGCCAGCAGCCCCACCGGGACTAGGGCCAAAGAGACCCAGTACTTC	CASSPTGTRAKETQYF
NA	TRBV21-1	NA	TRBJ1-1	17	NA	CASSKVRFGTGNTEAFF
NA	TRBV7-9	NA	TRBJ2-1	14	TGTGCCAGGGAAAGCGGCCGGGGGACTAATGAGCAGTTCTTC	CARESGRGTNEQFF
NA	TRBV28	NA	TRBJ2-5	14	TGTGCCAGCAGTATCTCTAGGGGGCAAGAGACCCAGTACTTC	CASSISRGQETQYF
NA	TRBV6-1	NA	TRBJ2-7	11	TGTGCCAGCAGTGACAGTCGCGAGCAGTACTTC	CASSDSREQYF
NA	TRBV28	NA	TRBJ1-1	12	TGTGCCAGCAGTTTACGAGGCACTGAAGCTTTCTTT	CASSLRGTEAFF
TRBD1	TRBV5-5	NA	TRBJ1-1	17	TGTGCCAGCAGCTCGGGACAGGGCGGGTTATTTGTCACTGAAGCTTTCTTT	CASSSGQGGLFVTEAFF
TRBD1	TRBV28	NA	TRBJ2-7	15	TGTGCCAGCAGTTTGGACAGGCACCCCACCTACGAGCAGTACTTC	CASSLDRHPTYEQYF
TRBD1	TRBV7-9	few	TRBJ1-4	17	TGTGCCAGCAGCTTACAGGGACAGGGGGCTCTTAATGAAAAACTGTTTTTT	CASSLQGQGALNEKLFF
TRBD2	TRBV11-2	NA	TRBJ2-5	16	TGTGCCAGCAGCTATGAACCTCCGGGAGGTAGAGAGACCCAGTACTTC	CASSYEPPGGRETQYF
TRBD2	TRBV7-3	NA	TRBJ2-2	16	TGTGCCAGCAGCCCACAGACTAGCATGAACACCGGGGAGCTGTTTTTT	CASSPQTSMNTGELFF
NA	TRBV20-1	NA	TRBJ1-2	11	TGCAGTGCTAGCCCCCAGTATGGCTACACCTTC	CSASPQYGYTF
NA	TRBV12-5	NA	TRBJ2-7	16	TGTGCTAGTGGTTTGTCTGTAGGTCCAGGGATCTACGAGCAGTACTTC	CASGLSVGPGIYEQYF
NA	TRBV7-3	NA	TRBJ1-6	15	TGTGCCAGCAGCCTTGGGCAGGCGAATAATTCACCCCTCCACTTT	CASSLGQANNSPLHF
NA	TRBV29-1	few	TRBJ2-2	15	TGCAGCGTTGAAGGGATCGGGGGGCACACCGGGGAGCTGTTTTTT	CSVEGIGGHTGELFF
NA	TRBV10-1	NA	TRBJ1-1	13	TGCGCCAGGATGAAGTGCAGGAACACTGAAGCTTTCTTT	CARMKCRNTEAFF
TRBD1	TRBV27	NA	TRBJ2-1	14	TGTGCCAGCAGTTTAGGGGGACAGAACAATGAGCAGTTCTTC	CASSLGGQNNEQFF
NA	TRBV6-5	NA	TRBJ2-3	15	TGTGCCAGCAGTCTCCGGACTACCTACACAGATACGCAGTATTTT	CASSLRTTYTDTQYF
NA	TRBV15	NA	TRBJ2-1	15	TGTGCCACCAGCAGAGTTAGCGACCCGTACAATGAGCAGTTCTTC	CATSRVSDPYNEQFF
NA	TRBV27	NA	TRBJ2-3	15	TGTGCCAGCAGTTTAACAGGGAGAGGGCGAGATACGCAGTATTTT	CASSLTGRGRDTQYF
TRBD2	TRBV2	NA	TRBJ2-2	16	TGTGCCAGCAGGAAGCTAGCGGGGGGCACAACCGGGGAGCTGTTTTTT	CASRKLAGGTTGELFF
NA	TRBV3-1/TRBV3-2	NA	TRBJ2-5	13	TGTGCCAGCAGCCCCCCAGGGAGGGAGACCCAGTACTTC	CASSPPGRETQYF
NA	TRBV9	NA	TRBJ2-5	13	TGTGCCAGCAGCGTAGTGGCGGATCGAACCCAGTACTTC	CASSVVADRTQYF
NA	TRBV12-3/TRBV12-4	NA	TRBJ2-7	13	TGTGCCAGCAGTGGGACTGGAACCTACGAGCAGTACTTC	CASSGTGTYEQYF
NA	TRBV2	few	TRBJ2-5	13	TGTGCCAGCAGTCTAGACCCAAGAAAGACCCAGTACTTC	CASSLDPRKTQYF
NA	TRBV2	once	TRBJ2-7	14	TGTGCCAGCAGTGGCTCCAGCGTGACTTACGAGCAGTACTTC	CASSGSSVTYEQYF